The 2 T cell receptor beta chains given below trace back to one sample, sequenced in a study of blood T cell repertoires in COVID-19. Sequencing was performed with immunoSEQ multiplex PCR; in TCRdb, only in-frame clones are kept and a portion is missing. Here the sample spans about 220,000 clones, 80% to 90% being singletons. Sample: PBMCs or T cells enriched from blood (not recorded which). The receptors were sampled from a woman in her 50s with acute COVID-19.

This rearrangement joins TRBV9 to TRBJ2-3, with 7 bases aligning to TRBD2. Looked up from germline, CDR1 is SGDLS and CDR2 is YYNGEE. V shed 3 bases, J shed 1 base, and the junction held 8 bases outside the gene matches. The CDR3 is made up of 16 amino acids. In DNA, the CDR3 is TGTGCCAGCAGCGAACGGGAGGATCCTCGCACAGATACGCAGTATTTT. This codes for CASSEREDPRTDTQYF. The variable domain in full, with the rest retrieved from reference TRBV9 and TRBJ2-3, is DSGVTQTPKHLITATGQRVTLRCSPRSGDLSVYWYQQSLDQGLQFLIQYYNGEERAKGNILERFSAQQFPDLHSELNLSSLELGDSALYFCASSEREDPRTDTQYFGPGTRLTVL.

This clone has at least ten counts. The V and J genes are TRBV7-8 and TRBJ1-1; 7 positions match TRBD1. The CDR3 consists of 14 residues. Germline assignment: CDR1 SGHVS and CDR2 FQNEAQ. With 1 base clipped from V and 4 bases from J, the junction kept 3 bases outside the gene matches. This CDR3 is CASSLVQGGTEAFF. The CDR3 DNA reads TGTGCCAGCAGCTTAGTGCAGGGGGGCACTGAAGCTTTCTTT. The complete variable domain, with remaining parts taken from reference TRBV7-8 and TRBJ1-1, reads GAGVSQSPRYKVAKRGQDVALRCDPISGHVSLFWYQQALGQGPEFLTYFQNEAQLDKSGLPSDRFFAERPEGSVSTLKIQRTQQEDSAVYLCASSLVQGGTEAFFGQGTRLTVV.